This entry lists 23 T cell receptor beta chains sequenced from one sample in a study of cytomegalovirus exposure and HLA in healthy donors. Researchers ran the PCR with 60 Vbeta and 13 Jbeta primers. This table comes from immunoSEQ multiplex PCR, and its TCRdb copy is limited to in-frame clones, with some not included. There are 150,000 to 200,000 clones in the sample; about four fifths occur only once, and less than 2% lies in the top ten. The sample was PBMCs. The receptors shown here come from a man aged 40-49 years in good health and CMV-seronegative.

This clone turned up a few times. The chain uses TRBV25-1 and TRBJ1-4, with a weak D call TRBD1 (6 bases). The CDR3 is 15 amino acids. The V end lost 3 bases, the J end lost 7 bases, and 15 bases lay between the germline ends. Germline V gene data show CDR1 as MGHDK and CDR2 as SYGVNS. The CDR3 sequence is CASSDGQGLGEKLFF. Written as DNA, the CDR3 is TGTGCCAGCAGTGACGGGCAGGGGTTGGGTGAAAAACTGTTTTTT.

The rearrangement joins TRBV7-9 to TRBJ1-1, with 8 bases matching TRBD1. The CDR3 covers 15 residues. The trim removed 5 bases at V and 0 bases at J, leaving 5 bases unmatched. Germline-derived CDR1 and CDR2 are SEHNR and FQNEAQ (reference sequence). CDR3 residues: CASSQRQGLNTEAFF. The CDR3 DNA sequence: TGTGCCAGCAGCCAACGACAGGGGCTGAACACTGAAGCTTTCTTT.

This chain links TRBV5-1 with TRBJ2-1, with D possibly TRBD2 on 5 matching bases. The germline gives CDR1 SGHRS, CDR2 YFSETQ. This CDR3 has 15 amino acids. V lost 0 bases and J 4 bases, leaving 11 bases between the germline ends. The CDR3, as DNA: TGCGCCAGCAGCTTGGATCCAGACTATTACAATGAGCAGTTCTTC. It translates to CASSLDPDYYNEQFF.

The rearrangement links TRBV4-1 to TRBJ2-7, with TRBD1 matching over 7 bases. Looked up from germline, CDR1 is MGHRA and CDR2 is YSYEKL. V dropped 1 base and J dropped 5; count of bases not matched to a gene: 14. The CDR3 runs 17 residues. The CDR3, as DNA: TGCGCCAGCAGCCAAGGTTCCCTAACAGGGGATCGTAACGAGCAGTACTTC. It specifies CASSQGSLTGDRNEQYF.

This clone has a single count. CDR3 sequence: CASNNGQRSYEQYF. CDR3 DNA: TGTGCCAGCAACAACGGACAGAGATCCTACGAGCAGTACTTC. J is TRBJ2-7 and V is TRBV6-5, with D possibly matching TRBD1 (6 bases). The germline gives CDR1 MNHEY, CDR2 SVGAGI. CDR3 length: 14 amino acids. The germline V and J ends were trimmed by 7 bases and 1 base, with 14 bases remaining between them.

The genes are TRBV18 and TRBJ1-3; 7 nucleotides match TRBD1. CDR1 is KGHSH, CDR2 LQKENI, per germline. The CDR3 spans 15 residues. With V trimmed by 3 bases and J by 0 bases, 2 bases remained unmatched. The CDR3 here is CASSPQGVSGNTIYF. As DNA, the CDR3 is TGTGCCAGCTCACCCCAGGGGGTCTCTGGAAACACCATATATTTT.

This sequence joins TRBV13 and TRBJ2-7; 8 bases match TRBD2. CDR3 length: 14 residues. Germline CDR1 PRHDT, CDR2 FYEKMQ (reference sequence). Losses at the gene ends were 4 bases for V and 1 base for J; bases not matched to a gene: 3. DNA for the CDR3: TGTGCCAGCAGCTCAAGCGGGAGTTCCTACGAGCAGTACTTC. The encoded protein is CASSSSGSSYEQYF.

The V call is TRBV19, the J call TRBJ2-2; the D gene is possibly TRBD1 (6 bases). Germline CDR1 LNHDA, CDR2 SQIVND (reference sequence). The CDR3 extends over 17 amino acids. V was pared by 3 bases and J by 4 bases, with 18 bases between. The CDR3 bases are TGTGCCAGTAGTATTAGGAGCGACAGGTCTACCACCGGGGAGCTGTTTTTT. Its protein is CASSIRSDRSTTGELFF.

V gene TRBV10-3 combines with J gene TRBJ2-1, with D possibly TRBD1 on 6 matching bases. The CDR3 runs to 14 residues. V dropped 0 bases and J dropped 7 bases, with 10 bases sitting between them. Looked up from germline, CDR1 is ENHRY and CDR2 is SYGVKD. This CDR3 reads CAISESGQSNEQFF. CDR3 DNA: TGTGCCATCAGTGAGTCGGGACAATCAAATGAGCAGTTCTTC.

The rearrangement joins TRBV28 to TRBJ1-4; no definite D call. CDR1 MDHEN and CDR2 SYDVKM come from the germline V gene. This CDR3 is built from 16 residues. The V gene lost 4 bases and the J gene lost 5 bases, with 17 bases spanning the gap. In DNA form, the CDR3 reads TGTGCCAGCAGTTCCCACGGTCAGGATCGGAATGAAAAACTGTTTTTT. It is translated as CASSSHGQDRNEKLFF.

This chain's CDR3 is CASTGTGGGRNYGYTF. CDR3 DNA sequence: TGTGCCAGCACCGGGACAGGGGGTGGGAGGAACTATGGCTACACCTTC. The chain joins TRBV28 to TRBJ1-2; 11 nucleotides agree with TRBD1. With 7 bases clipped from V and 2 bases from J, the junction kept 9 bases outside the gene matches. Per germline, CDR1 MDHEN and CDR2 SYDVKM. The CDR3 runs 16 residues.

The V and J genes are TRBV5-1 and TRBJ1-1; D may be TRBD1 (6 bases). There are 15 residues in the CDR3. V lost 0 bases and J lost 6, with 15 bases in between. Germline-derived CDR1 and CDR2 are SGHRS and YFSETQ. CDR3 protein: CASSLGSAGEAEAFF. CDR3 bases: TGCGCCAGCAGCTTGGGCTCGGCAGGGGAAGCTGAAGCTTTCTTT.

Turning to this clone: The conserved phenylalanine or tryptophan normally closing the CDR3 is absent here, so this likely arose from a read error. The limits of the CDR3 on the DNA are not certain, so only TCRdb's listed CDR3 is given. This rearrangement joins TRBV2 to TRBJ2-3; the tabulated D call, TRBD2, remains unverified against the DNA. Ends included, the CDR3 has 11 residues. From germline, CDR1 is SNHLY and CDR2 FYNNEI. The CDR3 is CASSERGGLFG.

The genes are TRBV20-1 and TRBJ1-1; D remains ambiguous. The CDR3 spans 11 residues. Trimming removed 3 bases at V and 6 bases at J, with 8 bases between. Germline loops: CDR1 DFQATT, CDR2 SNEGSKA (reference sequence). The CDR3 reads CSASRGSEAFF. The CDR3 bases are TGCAGTGCTAGTCGGGGTTCTGAAGCTTTCTTT.

The chain carries TRBV19 and TRBJ2-7; 7 bases map to TRBD1. V shed 8 bases and J 3 bases; nucleotides not matched to a gene: 7. The CDR3 extends over 13 amino acids. Per the germline V gene, CDR1 is LNHDA and CDR2 is SQIVND (reference sequence). The CDR3, as DNA: TGTGCCAGTCATTCCCGGGACAGCTACGAGCAGTACTTC. It is translated as CASHSRDSYEQYF.

V gene TRBV19 combines with J gene TRBJ1-3, with D maybe TRBD1 (6 bases). The CDR3 consists of 16 residues. Germline V lookup: CDR1 LNHDA, CDR2 SQIVND (reference sequence). The V and J ends lost 6 bases and 0 bases respectively, with 15 bases between them. The CDR3 DNA follows: TGTGCCAGTAGAAAGCCCGGACAGTCCTCTGGAAACACCATATATTTT. Translated, it gives CASRKPGQSSGNTIYF. The full variable domain, in which reference TRBV19 and TRBJ1-3 provide the parts outside the CDR3, is DGGITQSPKYLFRKEGQNVTLSCEQNLNHDAMYWYRQDPGQGLRLIYYSQIVNDFQKGDIAEGYSVSREKKESFPLTVTSAQKNPTAFYLCASRKPGQSSGNTIYFGEGSWLTVV.

V is TRBV11-2 and J is TRBJ2-5; 7 bases agree with TRBD2. The J call may be faulty, since TRBJ2-7 better matches the DNA end. This CDR3 region has 17 residues. Germline loops: CDR1 SGHAT, CDR2 FQNNGV. CDR3 DNA: TGTGCCAGCAGCTTAGTCGTACCGGGGGGTCCCTGGGACGAGCAGTACTTC. Protein: CASSLVVPGGPWDEQYF.

CDR3 sequence: CASSQDPRQGRGYTF. The CDR3 bases are TGCGCCAGCAGCCAAGATCCCAGACAGGGACGCGGCTACACCTTC. The chain carries TRBV4-3 and TRBJ1-2; 7 nucleotides match TRBD1. V lost 0 bases, J lost 8 bases, and 9 bases stayed unmatched. Germline V gene lookup returns CDR1 LGHNA and CDR2 YSLEER. The CDR3 spans 15 residues.

This sequence joins TRBV7-2 and TRBJ2-3; 13 bases are shared with TRBD2. The V gene end was trimmed by 3 bases and the J gene end by 5 bases; junction bases not matched to a gene: 5. The CDR3 sequence is 16 residues long. Germline V CDR1 and CDR2: SGHTA, FQGNSA. DNA for the CDR3: TGTGCCAGCAGCTTGACTAGCGGGAGGCTAAGAGATACGCAGTATTTT. It translates to CASSLTSGRLRDTQYF.

The V call is TRBV7-9, the J call TRBJ1-4, with unresolved D. From germline, CDR1 is SEHNR and CDR2 FQNEAQ (reference sequence). Between the trimmed V and J ends, which lost 2 bases and 7 bases, there was a span of 8 bases. The CDR3 length is 13 residues. The CDR3 loop is CASSLNGREKLFF. The DNA for the CDR3 is TGTGCCAGCAGCTTAAATGGGCGTGAAAAACTGTTTTTT.

As regards this clone: The sample has other DNA sequences that encode this CDR3 too. The CDR3 DNA is TGTGCCAGCAGTTACTCGAATCCACTGAACGAAAAACTGTTTTTT. This codes for CASSYSNPLNEKLFF. J is TRBJ1-4 and V is TRBV6-5; D gene unclear. This CDR3 has 15 residues. The ends were cut back, 0 bases at V and 8 bases at J, with 13 bases in the middle. Germline CDR1 is MNHEY and CDR2 is SVGAGI.

V usage is TRBV4-3 and J usage is TRBJ1-1; no firm D call. Trimming left V 0 bases short and J 4 bases short, with 15 bases between. The CDR3 has 16 amino acids. Germline CDR1 reads LGHNA; CDR2 reads YSLEER. CDR3 coding DNA: TGCGCCAGCAGCCAAGAGTGGCGGGGTCTCGGCACTGAAGCTTTCTTT. This translates into CASSQEWRGLGTEAFF.

The chain recombines TRBV28 with TRBJ1-5; 7 nucleotides line up with TRBD1. CDR3 length: 16 amino acids. From germline, CDR1 is MDHEN and CDR2 SYDVKM. With 7 bases clipped from V and 6 bases from J, the junction kept 15 bases outside the gene matches. This CDR3 reads CASIVNRGLRSQPQHF. DNA for the CDR3: TGTGCCAGCATTGTAAACAGGGGCCTCCGTTCTCAGCCCCAGCATTTT.